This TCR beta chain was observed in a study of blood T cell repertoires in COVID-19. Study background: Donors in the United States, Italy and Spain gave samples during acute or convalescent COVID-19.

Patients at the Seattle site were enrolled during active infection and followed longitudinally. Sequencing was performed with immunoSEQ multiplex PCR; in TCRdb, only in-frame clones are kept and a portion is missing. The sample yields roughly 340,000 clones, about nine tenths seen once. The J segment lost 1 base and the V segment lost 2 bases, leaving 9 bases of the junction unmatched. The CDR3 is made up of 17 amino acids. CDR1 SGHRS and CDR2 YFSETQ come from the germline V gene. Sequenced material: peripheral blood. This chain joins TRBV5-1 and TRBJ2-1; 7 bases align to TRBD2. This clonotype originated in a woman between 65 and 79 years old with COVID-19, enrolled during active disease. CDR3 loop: CASSFNLAAGSYNEQFF. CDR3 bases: TGCGCCAGCAGCTTTAATCTAGCGGCGGGATCCTACAATGAGCAGTTCTTC.